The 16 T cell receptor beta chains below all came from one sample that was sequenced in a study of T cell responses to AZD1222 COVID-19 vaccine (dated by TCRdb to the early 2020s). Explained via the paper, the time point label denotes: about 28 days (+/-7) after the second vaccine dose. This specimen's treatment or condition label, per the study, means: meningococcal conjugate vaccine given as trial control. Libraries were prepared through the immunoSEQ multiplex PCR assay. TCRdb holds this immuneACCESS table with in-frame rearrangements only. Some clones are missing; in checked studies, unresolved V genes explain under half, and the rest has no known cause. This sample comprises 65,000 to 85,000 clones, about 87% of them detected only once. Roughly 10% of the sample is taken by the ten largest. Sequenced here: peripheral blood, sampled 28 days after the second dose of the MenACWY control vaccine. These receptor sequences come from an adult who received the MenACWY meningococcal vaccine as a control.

The CDR3 here is CASSQDQGDSPLHF. DNA for the CDR3: TGTGCCAGCAGCCAAGATCAAGGAGATTCACCCCTCCACTTT. The J gene is TRBJ1-6, the V gene TRBV4-2; D unclear. The CDR3 has 14 amino acids. CDR1 LGHNA and CDR2 YNFKEQ come from the germline V gene. Trimming took off 0 bases at V and 8 bases at J, with 8 bases between the two ends.

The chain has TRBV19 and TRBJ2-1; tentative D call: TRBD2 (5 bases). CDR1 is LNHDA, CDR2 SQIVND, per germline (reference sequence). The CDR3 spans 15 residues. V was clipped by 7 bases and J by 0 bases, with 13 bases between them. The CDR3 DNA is TGTGCCAGTAACCCAAGGGAGAGCTCCTACAATGAGCAGTTCTTC. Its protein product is CASNPRESSYNEQFF.

As DNA, the CDR3 is TGTGCCAGCAGGCGCTCGAGAGGAGCGAGGAATGAAAAACTGTTTTTT. Protein product: CASRRSRGARNEKLFF. This chain uses TRBV27 with TRBJ1-4, with D unclear. The ends were cut back, 6 bases at V and 5 bases at J, with 19 bases in the middle. The CDR3 is 16 residues long. Per the germline V gene, CDR1 is MNHEY and CDR2 is SMNVEV (reference sequence).

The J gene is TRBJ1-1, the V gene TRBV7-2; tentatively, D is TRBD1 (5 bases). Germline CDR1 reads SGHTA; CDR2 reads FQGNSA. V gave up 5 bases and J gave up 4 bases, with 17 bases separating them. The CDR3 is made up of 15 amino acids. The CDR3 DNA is TGTGCCAGCAGCCTCCAAGGTACGGGGGGCACTGAAGCTTTCTTT. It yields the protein CASSLQGTGGTEAFF.

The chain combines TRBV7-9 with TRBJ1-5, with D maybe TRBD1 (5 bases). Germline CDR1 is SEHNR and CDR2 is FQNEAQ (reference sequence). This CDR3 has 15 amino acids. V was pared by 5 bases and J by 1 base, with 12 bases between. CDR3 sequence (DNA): TGTGCCAGCAGCACCAGTCCAGGGAGCAATCAGCCCCAGCATTTT. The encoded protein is CASSTSPGSNQPQHF. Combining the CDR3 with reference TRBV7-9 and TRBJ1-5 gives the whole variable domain DTGVSQNPRHKITKRGQNVTFRCDPISEHNRLYWYRQTLGQGPEFLTYFQNEAQLEKSRLLSDRFSAERPKGSFSTLEIQRTEQGDSAMYLCASSTSPGSNQPQHFGDGTRLSIL.

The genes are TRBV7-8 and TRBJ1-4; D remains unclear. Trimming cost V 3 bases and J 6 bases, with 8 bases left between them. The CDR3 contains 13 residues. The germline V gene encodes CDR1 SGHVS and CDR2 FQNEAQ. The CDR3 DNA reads TGTGCCAGCAGCTTTCCCGACCATGAAAAACTGTTTTTT. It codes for CASSFPDHEKLFF.

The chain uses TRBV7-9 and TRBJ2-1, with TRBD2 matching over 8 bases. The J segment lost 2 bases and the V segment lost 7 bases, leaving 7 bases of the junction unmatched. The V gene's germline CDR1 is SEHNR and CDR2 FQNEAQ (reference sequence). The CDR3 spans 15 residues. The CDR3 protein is CASTPSGGAYNEQFF. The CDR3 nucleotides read TGTGCCAGCACCCCATCGGGGGGGGCCTACAATGAGCAGTTCTTC.

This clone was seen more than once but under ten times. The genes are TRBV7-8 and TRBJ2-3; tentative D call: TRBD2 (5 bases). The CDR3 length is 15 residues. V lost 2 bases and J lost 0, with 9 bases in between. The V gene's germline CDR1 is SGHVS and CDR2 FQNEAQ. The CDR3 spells CASSLSGSSTDTQYF. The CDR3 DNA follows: TGTGCCAGCAGCTTAAGCGGTTCTAGCACAGATACGCAGTATTTT.

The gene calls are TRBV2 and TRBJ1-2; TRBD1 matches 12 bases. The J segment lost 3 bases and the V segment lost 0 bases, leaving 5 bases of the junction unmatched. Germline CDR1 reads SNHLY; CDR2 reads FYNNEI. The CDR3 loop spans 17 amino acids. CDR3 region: CASSEAGTGGADYGYTF. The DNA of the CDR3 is TGTGCCAGCAGTGAAGCGGGGACAGGGGGCGCTGACTATGGCTACACCTTC.

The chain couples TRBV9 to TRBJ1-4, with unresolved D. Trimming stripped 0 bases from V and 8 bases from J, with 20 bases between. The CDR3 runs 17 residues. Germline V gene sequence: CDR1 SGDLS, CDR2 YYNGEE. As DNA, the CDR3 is TGTGCCAGCAGCGTAGGGTCGATCGGGAACCAACTCGAAAAACTGTTTTTT. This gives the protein CASSVGSIGNQLEKLFF. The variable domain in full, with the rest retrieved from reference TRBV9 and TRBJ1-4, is DSGVTQTPKHLITATGQRVTLRCSPRSGDLSVYWYQQSLDQGLQFLIQYYNGEERAKGNILERFSAQQFPDLHSELNLSSLELGDSALYFCASSVGSIGNQLEKLFFGSGTQLSVL.

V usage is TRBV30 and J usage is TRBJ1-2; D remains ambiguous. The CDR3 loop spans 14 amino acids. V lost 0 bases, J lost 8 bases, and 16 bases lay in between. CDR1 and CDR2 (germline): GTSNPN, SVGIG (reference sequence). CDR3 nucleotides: TGTGCCTGGAGTGTCGGGCCCCCTCAAACAGGCTACACCTTC. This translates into CAWSVGPPQTGYTF.

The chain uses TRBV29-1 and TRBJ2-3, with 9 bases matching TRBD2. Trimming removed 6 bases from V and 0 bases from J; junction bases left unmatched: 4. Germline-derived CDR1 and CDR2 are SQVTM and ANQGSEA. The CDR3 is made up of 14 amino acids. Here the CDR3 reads CSVAGGTSTDTQYF. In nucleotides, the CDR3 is TGCAGCGTCGCGGGGGGGACTAGCACAGATACGCAGTATTTT.

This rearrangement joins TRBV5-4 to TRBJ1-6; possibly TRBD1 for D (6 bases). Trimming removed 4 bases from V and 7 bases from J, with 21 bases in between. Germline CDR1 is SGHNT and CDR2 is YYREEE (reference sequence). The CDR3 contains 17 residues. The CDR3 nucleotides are TGTGCCAGCAGCCCGAACCTCCGGGACACTCAAAATTCACCCCTCCACTTT. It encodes CASSPNLRDTQNSPLHF.

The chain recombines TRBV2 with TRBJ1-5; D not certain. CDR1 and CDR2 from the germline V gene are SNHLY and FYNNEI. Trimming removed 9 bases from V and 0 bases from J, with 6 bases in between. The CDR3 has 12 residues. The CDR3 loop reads CASRDSNQPQHF. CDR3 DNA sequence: TGTGCCAGTCGGGATAGCAATCAGCCCCAGCATTTT.

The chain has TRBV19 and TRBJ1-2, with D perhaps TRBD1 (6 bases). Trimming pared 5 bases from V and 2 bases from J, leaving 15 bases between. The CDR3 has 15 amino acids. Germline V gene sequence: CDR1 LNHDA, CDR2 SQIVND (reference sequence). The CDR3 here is CASSGRWGANYGYTF. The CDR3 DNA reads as TGTGCCAGTAGTGGACGGTGGGGGGCCAACTATGGCTACACCTTC.

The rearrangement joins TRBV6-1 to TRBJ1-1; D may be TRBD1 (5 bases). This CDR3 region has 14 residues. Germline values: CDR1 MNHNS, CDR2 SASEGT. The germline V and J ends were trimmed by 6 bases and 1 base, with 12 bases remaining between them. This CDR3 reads CASRYGGENTEAFF. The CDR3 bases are TGTGCCAGCAGATACGGGGGTGAGAACACTGAAGCTTTCTTT.